The clone carrying this T cell receptor beta chain was seen only a few times. The sample is drawn from a study of OX40 agonist ivuxolimab in advanced cancers. Background on the study: Dose-escalation patients suffered from hepatocellular carcinoma, melanoma, renal cell or head and neck cancer.

The repertoire was sequenced with immunoSEQ multiplex PCR; TCRdb's copy has only in-frame clones and lacks some. The data hold 60,000 to 70,000 clones, with 89% observed a single time. The V and J ends lost 1 base and 4 bases respectively, with 12 bases between them. The CDR3 has 14 amino acids. Germline CDR1 reads SGDLS; CDR2 reads YYNGEE. The receptor's source is an adult with an advanced solid tumor such as melanoma, head and neck, liver or kidney cancer. The sequences come from CD4+ or CD8+ T cells sorted from blood, collected in a trial of the OX40 agonist ivuxolimab. The V gene is TRBV9, the J gene TRBJ2-7; D ambiguous. As DNA, the CDR3 is TGTGCCAGCAGCGTACAAGACCAAGATTACGAGCAGTACTTC. Amino acids: CASSVQDQDYEQYF.